This paragraph covers one TCR beta chain sequence. With V trimmed by 0 bases and J by 3 bases, 19 bases remained unmatched. The germline CDR1 and CDR2 sequences are SGHRS and YFSETQ. CDR3 length: 20 amino acids. Survey-level immunoSEQ sequencing profiled the TCR beta repertoire. Clones were sequenced by immunoSEQ multiplex PCR, and TCRdb holds only the in-frame ones, with some missing. The sample consists of tens of thousands of clones, about 94% of them appearing once. This TCR was sampled from a man aged 35 to 55 with rheumatoid arthritis. The sequencing input was PBMCs. This chain uses TRBV5-1 with TRBJ2-3; 7 nucleotides line up with TRBD2. In DNA form, the CDR3 reads TGCGCCAGCAGCTTGGGGGAGGGCGTGTTACTAGCGCCAAGGACAGATACGCAGTATTTT. This encodes CASSLGEGVLLAPRTDTQYF.